The entry below describes one T cell receptor beta chain. Its antigen is currently unknown. The sample comes from a study of cytomegalovirus exposure and HLA in healthy donors. Regarding the study as a whole: The presence/absence work took it that sequencing depth was about the same across donors. It is likely that the observed cluster of highly shared sequence variants was a sequencing artifact.

PCR used 60 Vbeta primers and 13 Jbeta primers. Measured with immunoSEQ multiplex PCR; TCRdb has only the in-frame clones, and not every one. The sample gives approximately 180,000 clones, approximately 79% of which show up once; nearly 6.5% is in the top ten. The sequence was obtained from a man aged 35-49 years in good health and CMV-seropositive. Sequencing was done on a sample of PBMCs.

CDR3 protein: CASSEYPGNSPLHF. In DNA, the CDR3 is TGTGCCAGCAGTGAATATCCGGGGAATTCACCCCTCCACTTT. The J gene is TRBJ1-6, the V gene TRBV6-1; D gene ambiguous. Germline V gene data show CDR1 as MNHNS and CDR2 as SASEGT. The V and J ends lost 2 bases and 7 bases respectively, with 9 bases between them. The CDR3 is 14 residues long.